These T cell receptor beta chains were read from a single sample in a study of metastatic and nonmetastatic thyroid tumors. With MiXCR, TCRdb called clones anew from the PCR reads. The table lists around 20,000 clones, around a quarter of them singletons. The material sequenced was blood. Every receptor here comes from a female donor with papillary thyroid cancer or a benign thyroid nodule (not recorded which). Some clones in this sample may be carry-over from other donors' samples. The CDR3 runs from the conserved cysteine through the conserved F or W. D genes are given only for firm matches. Part of the rows lack a size; the others show once, few, many or a class for expanded clones.

TRBJ1-1 TRBV2 - few CASRETPGNTEAFF TGTGCCAGCAGGGAGACTCCGGGGAACACTGAAGCTTTCTTT
TRBJ2-7 TRBV9 - - CASSARDTHYEQYF TGTGCCAGCAGCGCCCGGGACACTCACTACGAGCAGTACTTC
TRBJ1-1 TRBV6-1 - once CASSVEGPTEAFF TGTGCCAGCAGTGTAGAGGGGCCCACTGAAGCTTTCTTT
TRBJ2-7 TRBV27 TRBD1 - CASSSRTGGLGEQYF TGTGCCAGCAGTTCAAGGACAGGGGGCTTAGGGGAGCAGTACTTC
TRBJ2-7 TRBV7-8 - many CASSKRDAISYEQYF TGTGCCAGCAGCAAACGGGACGCCATCTCCTACGAGCAGTACTTC
TRBJ2-3 TRBV20-1 TRBD2 - CSARGGGSNTQYF TGCAGTGCTAGAGGCGGGGGGTCGAATACGCAGTATTTT
TRBJ1-6 TRBV19 - medium-sized CASSPILRQEGPLHF TGTGCCAGTAGTCCCATATTACGACAGGAGGGACCCCTCCACTTT
TRBJ1-6 TRBV9 - - CASSVYPQGHNSPLHF TGTGCCAGCAGCGTATATCCTCAGGGCCATAATTCACCCCTCCACTTT
TRBJ2-1 TRBV3-1 - once CASSQGYNEQFF TGTGCCAGCAGCCAGGGCTACAATGAGCAGTTCTTC
TRBJ2-7 TRBV11-2 TRBD1 - CASSLDFGTGFSYEQYF TGTGCCAGCAGCTTAGATTTTGGGACAGGATTTTCCTACGAGCAGTACTTC
TRBJ2-1 TRBV7-2 - few CASSLDYNEQFF TGTGCCAGCAGCTTAGACTACAATGAGCAGTTCTTC
TRBJ1-1 TRBV19 - many CASSRQVESTEAFF TGTGCCAGTAGCAGACAGGTGGAGAGCACTGAAGCTTTCTTT
TRBJ2-5 TRBV14 TRBD1 many CASSLHRGGETQYF TGTGCCAGCAGCCTCCACAGGGGTGGAGAGACCCAGTACTTC
TRBJ1-1 TRBV6-1 - few CASNRANTEAFF TGTGCCAGCAATCGAGCGAACACTGAAGCTTTCTTT
TRBJ2-1 TRBV5-1 TRBD2 - CASGAGTSGTTYNEQFF TGCGCCAGCGGCGCCGGGACTAGCGGGACCACTTACAATGAGCAGTTCTTC
TRBJ1-6 TRBV5-1 TRBD1 - CASRSTPGQGNSPLHF TGCGCCAGCAGGAGTACTCCGGGACAGGGTAATTCACCCCTCCACTTT
TRBJ2-3 TRBV11-1 TRBD1 - CASSLADRASTDTQYF TGTGCCAGCAGCTTAGCGGACAGGGCGAGCACAGATACGCAGTATTTT
TRBJ1-3 TRBV9 - - CASSPYGTGNTIYF TGTGCCAGCAGCCCGTACGGTACTGGAAACACCATATATTTT
TRBJ2-7 TRBV6-1 - medium-sized CASKRGRTAYEQYF TGTGCCAGCAAAAGGGGCAGAACGGCCTACGAGCAGTACTTC
TRBJ1-1 TRBV19 - medium-sized CASRDGGRRTEAFF TGTGCCAGTAGAGATGGGGGCAGGAGGACTGAAGCTTTCTTT
TRBJ2-3 TRBV7-8 - once CASSLVPTGLVDTQYF TGTGCCAGCAGCTTAGTTCCCACAGGGTTGGTAGATACGCAGTATTTT
TRBJ1-1 TRBV30 - many CAWSNRLLNTEAFF TGTGCCTGGAGTAACCGACTGTTGAACACTGAAGCTTTCTTT
TRBJ1-2 TRBV6-5 - - CASSLQVPNYGYTF TGTGCCAGCAGTCTACAGGTTCCTAACTATGGCTACACCTTC
TRBJ2-3 TRBV5-1 - many CASSLALTSTDTQYF TGCGCCAGCAGCTTGGCCTTAACTAGCACAGATACGCAGTATTTT
TRBJ2-7 TRBV12-3/TRBV12-4 TRBD2 few CASTSPSGTSGTYEQYF TGTGCCAGCACCTCCCCATCGGGGACTAGCGGGACCTACGAGCAGTACTTC
TRBJ1-4 TRBV20-1 TRBD1 few CSARASGQGNEKLFF TGCAGTGCTAGAGCTTCAGGACAGGGGAATGAAAAACTGTTTTTT
TRBJ1-6 TRBV6-6 - medium-sized CASSYGDMNSPLHF TGTGCCAGCAGTTACGGGGACATGAATTCACCCCTCCACTTT
TRBJ1-1 TRBV11-3 - many CASSATTNTEAFF TGTGCCAGCAGCGCTACAACTAACACTGAAGCTTTCTTT
TRBJ2-3 TRBV2 - few CASSGDSLDTQYF TGTGCCAGCAGTGGCGATAGTTTAGATACGCAGTATTTT
TRBJ1-1 TRBV5-1 - - CASKPTGNTEAFF TGCGCCAGCAAGCCGACCGGGAACACTGAAGCTTTCTTT
TRBJ2-2 TRBV24-1 - many CATSDIDRDNTGELFF TGTGCCACCAGTGACATTGACAGAGACAACACCGGGGAGCTGTTTTTT
TRBJ2-5 TRBV10-2 - - CASSDYGQETQYF TGCGCCAGCAGTGATTACGGACAAGAGACCCAGTACTTC
TRBJ2-7 TRBV4-2 TRBD1 few CASSHPDRGDEQYF TGTGCCAGCAGCCACCCCGACAGGGGCGACGAGCAGTACTTC
TRBJ1-1 TRBV20-1 - many CSARAPVDGGRNEAFF TGCAGTGCTAGAGCCCCAGTGGATGGAGGGCGGAATGAAGCTTTCTTT
TRBJ2-1 TRBV20-1 - many CSAEGLSGYNEQFF TGCAGTGCCGAAGGACTTAGCGGCTACAATGAGCAGTTCTTC
TRBJ2-7 TRBV7-3 - - CASSLMGGSREQYF TGTGCCAGCAGCTTAATGGGGGGCTCGCGCGAGCAGTACTTC
TRBJ2-5 TRBV4-1 - - CASSQVHIHGRETQYF TGCGCCAGCAGCCAAGTACATATACATGGGCGAGAGACCCAGTACTTC
TRBJ2-3 TRBV7-9 - - CASSPVDTQYF TGTGCCAGCAGCCCCGTGGATACGCAGTATTTT
TRBJ2-2 TRBV5-1 - - CASSLEGTNTGELFF TGCGCCAGCAGCTTGGAGGGTACGAACACCGGGGAGCTGTTTTTT
TRBJ2-7 TRBV6-1 TRBD1 - CASSEPGGMDEQYF TGTGCCAGCAGTGAACCAGGGGGTATGGACGAGCAGTACTTC
TRBJ1-1 TRBV11-2 TRBD1 many CASSPDRAGTEAFF TGTGCCAGCAGCCCCGACAGGGCCGGGACTGAAGCTTTCTTT
TRBJ2-5 TRBV11-2 - few CASSLDLGGFQETQYF TGTGCCAGCAGCTTAGATCTGGGGGGATTCCAAGAGACCCAGTACTTC
TRBJ2-3 TRBV9 TRBD2 many CASSLGLAGGTDTQYF TGTGCCAGCAGTCTGGGACTAGCGGGGGGCACAGATACGCAGTATTTT
TRBJ1-2 TRBV11-3 - once CASSPSTGNYFYTF TGTGCCAGCAGCCCCTCGACGGGAAACTATTTCTACACCTTC
TRBJ1-2 TRBV7-8 - - CASSLTVSANYGYTF TGTGCCAGCAGCTTGACAGTTTCGGCTAACTATGGCTACACCTTC
TRBJ2-7 TRBV15 - - CATSIQDIQNEQYF TGTGCCACCAGCATACAGGACATTCAGAACGAGCAGTACTTC
TRBJ2-7 TRBV6-1 TRBD1 - CASSEAHRGDEQYF TGTGCCAGCAGTGAAGCGCACAGGGGGGACGAGCAGTACTTC
TRBJ1-6 TRBV7-9 - - CASSLANSPLHF TGTGCCAGCAGCTTAGCCAATTCACCCCTCCACTTT
TRBJ1-2 TRBV28 - - CASRLSLVGYTF TGTGCCAGCAGGTTATCCCTGGTTGGCTACACCTTC
TRBJ2-1 TRBV20-1 - few CSASQLGEDEQFF TGCAGTGCTAGCCAACTAGGGGAGGATGAGCAGTTCTTC
TRBJ2-6 TRBV5-4 - many CASSRQGTGANVLTF TGTGCCAGCAGCCGCCAGGGAACTGGGGCCAACGTCCTGACTTTC
TRBJ1-1 TRBV13 - - CASSAGPMNTEAFF TGTGCCAGCAGCGCGGGACCGATGAACACTGAAGCTTTCTTT